The sequence of this T cell receptor (beta chain) was determined in a study of human T cells and chemical hapten exposure. TCRdb redid the calling of the RACE reads with MiXCR, one entry per CDR3 protein. The table includes 80,000 to 95,000 distinct CDR3 sequences, about 10% detected once. V lost 2 bases and J 9 bases, leaving 12 bases between the germline ends. Germline CDR1 and CDR2: SGHDT and YYEEEE. The CDR3 loop spans 13 amino acids. Time point denoted: patch test 1, 2 weeks after DPC sensitization. Treatment reported: therapeutic diphenylcyclopropenone sensitization with weekly scalp DPC. The TCR originated in a woman aged 45-65 years with alopecia areata. Some clones in this sample may be carry-over from other donors' samples. The rearrangement uses TRBV5-6 and TRBJ1-5; perhaps TRBD1 as D (5 bases). The sample consisted of whole blood, taken in connection with sensitization to the hapten diphenylcyclopropenone (DPC). As DNA, the CDR3 is TGTGCCAGCAGCTTAGGAGTCACAGGGCCCCAGCATTTT. As protein: CASSLGVTGPQHF. Full variable domain (missing parts from reference TRBV5-6 and TRBJ1-5): DAGVTQSPTHLIKTRGQQVTLRCSPKSGHDTVSWYQQALGQGPQFIFQYYEEEERQRGNFPDRFSGHQFPNYSSELNVNALLLGDSALYLCASSLGVTGPQHFGDGTRLSIL.